Presented here are 32 T cell receptor beta chains from one specimen sequenced in a study of shared T cell receptors in the human thymus. The assay was immunoSEQ multiplex PCR, and TCRdb's table has in-frame clones only and misses some. The sample lists hundreds of thousands of clones, approximately 85% occurring once. The sample was also linked to a second study, of human thymus T cells.

The material sequenced was thymocytes. The receptors were gathered from a girl under three years old with a congenital heart defect.

This chain links TRBV13 with TRBJ2-2, with D perhaps matching TRBD2 (6 bases). With 1 base removed from V and 4 bases from J, the gap between germline ends came to 7 bases. The CDR3 is 14 amino acids. CDR1 is PRHDT and CDR2 is FYEKMQ in the germline V gene (reference sequence). CDR3 nucleotides: TGTGCCAGCAGCTTAGTGGGGGGCACCGGGGAGCTGTTTTTT. Amino acids: CASSLVGGTGELFF. The full variable domain, with the rest looked up from reference TRBV13 and TRBJ2-2, is AAGVIQSPRHLIKEKRETATLKCYPIPRHDTVYWYQQGPGQDPQFLISFYEKMQSDKGSIPDRFSAQQFSDYHSELNMSSLELGDSALYFCASSLVGGTGELFFGEGSRLTVL.

This chain uses TRBV2 with TRBJ1-3; D not resolved. This CDR3 spans 12 amino acids. In germline, CDR1 is SNHLY, CDR2 FYNNEI. The V end lost 7 bases, the J end lost 2 bases, and 6 bases lay between the germline ends. The CDR3: CASTLTGNTIYF. The CDR3 DNA reads TGTGCCAGCACACTTACTGGAAACACCATATATTTT.

J is TRBJ2-7 and V is TRBV27; a weak D match, TRBD2 (5 bases). This CDR3 spans 15 amino acids. The germline CDR1 and CDR2 sequences are MNHEY and SMNVEV (reference sequence). Trimming removed 8 bases from V and 0 bases from J, with 17 bases in between. This CDR3 reads CASAERWVNSYEQYF. The CDR3 bases are TGTGCCAGCGCCGAGCGGTGGGTGAACTCCTACGAGCAGTACTTC.

This chain joins TRBV5-4 and TRBJ1-2, with D possibly TRBD1 on 6 matching bases. The germline CDR1 and CDR2 sequences are SGHNT and YYREEE (reference sequence). Trimming shortened V by 3 bases and J by 6 bases, and 21 bases separated the two germline ends. This CDR3 is built from 16 residues. The CDR3 DNA follows: TGTGCCAGCAGCTCAACGTGGGGGGGCAGGGGCCATGGCTACACCTTC. Translated, it gives CASSSTWGGRGHGYTF.

Worth noting for this clone: Mismatch with germline at one junction end may stem from a read error. This chain joins TRBV7-7 and TRBJ1-2; maybe TRBD1 (5 bases). CDR3 size: 17 residues. CDR1 SSHAT and CDR2 FNYEAQ come from the germline V gene (reference sequence). The CDR3 DNA is TGTGCTAGCAGCTTGGTCCCGACAGTCTTACTTGACTATGGCTACACCTTC. Amino acids: CASSLVPTVLLDYGYTF. Filled out from reference TRBV7-7 and TRBJ1-2, the complete variable domain reads GAGVSQSPRYKVTKRGQDVTLRCDPISSHATLYWYQQALGQGPEFLTYFNYEAQPDKSGLPSDRFSAERPEGSISTLTIQRTEQRDSAMYRCASSLVPTVLLDYGYTFGSGTRLTVV.

The rearrangement uses TRBV7-6 and TRBJ2-3, with 9 bases lining up with TRBD2. Germline V lookup: CDR1 SGHVS, CDR2 FNYEAQ. V lost 6 bases, J lost 0 bases, and 10 bases stayed unmatched. The CDR3 is made up of 17 amino acids. Here the CDR3 DNA reads TGTGCCAGCAGTCCACAGGGGCTAGCGGGGAGCACAGATACGCAGTATTTT. The encoded protein is CASSPQGLAGSTDTQYF.

The gene calls are TRBV7-2 and TRBJ2-7, with a tentative D call TRBD1 (5 bases). Germline V gene sequence: CDR1 SGHTA, CDR2 FQGNSA. The V and J ends lost 3 bases and 3 bases respectively, with 12 bases between them. The CDR3 contains 14 residues. CDR3 coding DNA: TGTGCCAGCAGCTTGGACAAATCGGGCTACGAGCAGTACTTC. Translating it yields CASSLDKSGYEQYF.

The V call is TRBV7-2, the J call TRBJ2-7, with D maybe TRBD1 (6 bases). CDR1 is SGHTA and CDR2 is FQGNSA in the germline V gene. Trimming removed 5 bases from V and 3 bases from J, with 14 bases in between. The CDR3 loop spans 14 amino acids. DNA for the CDR3: TGTGCCAGCAGCCCACAGGGAACCTTCTACGAGCAGTACTTC. Its translation: CASSPQGTFYEQYF.

Worth noting for this clone: The sample contains more than one DNA sequence encoding this CDR3. The V and J genes are TRBV5-1 and TRBJ2-7; a possible D gene is TRBD1 (6 bases). From germline, CDR1 is SGHRS and CDR2 YFSETQ. The CDR3 runs 14 residues. V shed 4 bases and J shed 3 bases, with 14 bases lying between them. The CDR3: CASSLQGARYEQYF. The CDR3 DNA reads TGCGCCAGCAGCCTACAGGGAGCTCGCTACGAGCAGTACTTC.

V usage is TRBV2 and J usage is TRBJ1-1, with D unresolved. The CDR3 is 12 amino acids. With 5 bases removed from V and 0 bases from J, the gap between germline ends came to 4 bases. CDR1 is SNHLY and CDR2 is FYNNEI in the germline V gene. CDR3: CASSFMNTEAFF. The CDR3 DNA follows: TGTGCCAGCAGTTTTATGAACACTGAAGCTTTCTTT. Full variable domain (outside the CDR3, taken from reference TRBV2 and TRBJ1-1): EPEVTQTPSHQVTQMGQEVILRCVPISNHLYFYWYRQILGQKVEFLVSFYNNEISEKSEIFDDQFSVERPDGSNFTLKIRSTKLEDSAMYFCASSFMNTEAFFGQGTRLTVV.

CDR3 nucleotides: TGTGCCATCCTGAAGGGACAGGACTATGGCTACACCTTC. This gives the protein CAILKGQDYGYTF. The V call is TRBV10-3, the J call TRBJ1-2, with 8 positions matching TRBD1. J lost 3 bases, V lost 8 bases, and 5 bases had no gene match. The CDR3 loop spans 13 amino acids. From germline, CDR1 is ENHRY and CDR2 SYGVKD.

To note about this clone: This sample also contains other DNA sequences that code for the same CDR3. The chain has TRBV6-1 and TRBJ1-2; D might be TRBD1 (6 bases). V gave up 6 bases and J gave up 0 bases, with 8 bases separating them. Per the germline V gene, CDR1 is MNHNS and CDR2 is SASEGT. The CDR3 length is 13 residues. Here the CDR3 reads CASRTGANYGYTF. The CDR3 nucleotides read TGTGCCAGCAGGACAGGCGCTAACTATGGCTACACCTTC.

The V gene is TRBV9, the J gene TRBJ2-3; TRBD2 matches at 14 bases. The CDR3 contains 21 residues. Per germline, CDR1 SGDLS and CDR2 YYNGEE. J was trimmed by 2 bases and V by 4 bases; bases with no gene match: 18. CDR3: CASSPRLLTSGGARYTDTQYF. CDR3 DNA: TGTGCCAGCAGCCCACGACTCCTGACTAGCGGGGGGGCTCGATACACAGATACGCAGTATTTT. The full variable domain, in which reference TRBV9 and TRBJ2-3 provide the parts outside the CDR3, is DSGVTQTPKHLITATGQRVTLRCSPRSGDLSVYWYQQSLDQGLQFLIQYYNGEERAKGNILERFSAQQFPDLHSELNLSSLELGDSALYFCASSPRLLTSGGARYTDTQYFGPGTRLTVL.

The gene calls are TRBV5-1 and TRBJ1-1; 7 bases match TRBD1. Trimming removed 0 bases from V and 0 bases from J; junction bases left unmatched: 11. The CDR3 runs to 18 residues. The germline gives CDR1 SGHRS, CDR2 YFSETQ. CDR3 sequence: CASSLVETGNVMNTEAFF. The CDR3 nucleotides are TGCGCCAGCAGCTTGGTTGAGACAGGGAACGTCATGAACACTGAAGCTTTCTTT. Based on the CDR3 plus reference TRBV5-1 and TRBJ1-1, the full variable domain is KAGVTQTPRYLIKTRGQQVTLSCSPISGHRSVSWYQQTPGQGLQFLFEYFSETQRNKGNFPGRFSGRQFSNSRSEMNVSTLELGDSALYLCASSLVETGNVMNTEAFFGQGTRLTVV.

This clone is a singleton in its sample. V gene TRBV6-4 combines with J gene TRBJ2-2; 10 bases are a match to TRBD1. Germline CDR1 MRHNA, CDR2 SNTAGT. V was pared by 5 bases and J by 4 bases, with 4 bases of the junction left unmatched. This CDR3 region has 15 residues. This CDR3 reads CASSPDRGVTGELFF. CDR3 bases: TGTGCCAGCAGTCCGGACAGGGGGGTCACCGGGGAGCTGTTTTTT.

This clone was found once. J is TRBJ1-1 and V is TRBV7-9; no clear D gene. Germline CDR1 SEHNR, CDR2 FQNEAQ (reference sequence). Trimming removed 5 bases from V and 4 bases from J, with 20 bases in between. The CDR3 consists of 16 residues. The CDR3, as DNA: TGTGCCAGCAGCCGTGCGGGCGGAGATTGGGGCACTGAAGCTTTCTTT. Translating gives CASSRAGGDWGTEAFF.

The V gene is TRBV4-3, the J gene TRBJ2-1, with 9 bases matching TRBD2. Unmatched junction bases numbered 4, after V lost 1 base and J lost 3 bases. The CDR3 extends over 16 amino acids. In germline, CDR1 is LGHNA, CDR2 YSLEER. The DNA of the CDR3 is TGCGCCAGCAGCCAAGCAGCGGGGGGACACTACAATGAGCAGTTCTTC. The encoded protein is CASSQAAGGHYNEQFF.

This clone is a singleton in its sample. The chain carries TRBV9 and TRBJ1-1; D is undetermined. CDR3 length: 14 amino acids. The V end was cut by 0 bases, the J end by 0 bases, with 6 bases between. Germline V lookup: CDR1 SGDLS, CDR2 YYNGEE. This CDR3 reads CASSVGAVNTEAFF. CDR3 in DNA: TGTGCCAGCAGCGTAGGAGCGGTGAACACTGAAGCTTTCTTT.

The chain employs TRBV7-6 and TRBJ2-7; 12 nucleotides line up with TRBD2. V gave up 1 base and J gave up 3 bases; unmatched junction bases: 16. The germline V gene has CDR1 SGHVS and CDR2 FNYEAQ. This CDR3 contains 20 residues. The chain's CDR3 is CASSLDLGLAGGQAIYEQYF. CDR3 DNA: TGTGCCAGCAGCTTAGATCTGGGGCTAGCGGGGGGGCAGGCCATCTACGAGCAGTACTTC.

This sequence joins TRBV4-3 and TRBJ1-6; 11 bases match TRBD1. This CDR3 region has 15 residues. Looked up from germline, CDR1 is LGHNA and CDR2 is YSLEER. V gave up 3 bases and J gave up 8 bases; unmatched junction bases: 3. CDR3 in amino acids: CASSHRTGGYSPLHF. CDR3 nucleotides: TGCGCCAGCAGCCACAGGACAGGGGGCTATTCACCCCTCCACTTT.

The table lists this clone with a few counts. This sequence joins TRBV6-6 and TRBJ1-1; possible D gene TRBD1, 5 bases. The CDR3 length is 11 residues. V was shortened by 6 bases and J by 10 bases, with 12 bases between the two germline ends. The V gene's germline CDR1 is MNHNY and CDR2 SVGAGI (reference sequence). The CDR3: CASSLTGGAFF. The CDR3 nucleotides read TGTGCCAGCAGCCTGACCGGGGGAGCTTTCTTT.

The rearrangement uses TRBV25-1 and TRBJ2-1; perhaps TRBD2 as D (7 bases). V was shortened by 5 bases and J by 7 bases, with 18 bases between the two germline ends. The CDR3 loop spans 15 amino acids. CDR1 and CDR2 (germline): MGHDK, SYGVNS. CDR3 residues: CASSHPGGHKNEQFF. In DNA, the CDR3 is TGTGCCAGCAGTCACCCCGGGGGGCATAAAAATGAGCAGTTCTTC.

The chain joins TRBV4-1 to TRBJ2-6, with 9 bases matching TRBD1. In germline, CDR1 is MGHRA, CDR2 YSYEKL. The CDR3 is made up of 17 amino acids. V was pared by 3 bases and J by 2 bases, with 5 bases of the junction left unmatched. CDR3 nucleotide sequence: TGCGCCAGCAGCCAGACACAGGGGGCGACTGGGGCCAACGTCCTGACTTTC. Translation: CASSQTQGATGANVLTF.

This clone was detected once. Other DNA sequences in this specimen translate into the identical CDR3. The chain links TRBV5-1 to TRBJ2-1, with 8 bases lining up with TRBD1. The germline CDR1 and CDR2 sequences are SGHRS and YFSETQ. This CDR3 has 15 residues. The ends lost 4 bases at V and 3 bases at J; junction bases unmatched: 6. CDR3 in amino acids: CASSPGTGFYNEQFF. In nucleotides, the CDR3 is TGCGCCAGCAGCCCAGGGACAGGATTCTACAATGAGCAGTTCTTC. The full variable domain, with the rest looked up from reference TRBV5-1 and TRBJ2-1, is KAGVTQTPRYLIKTRGQQVTLSCSPISGHRSVSWYQQTPGQGLQFLFEYFSETQRNKGNFPGRFSGRQFSNSRSEMNVSTLELGDSALYLCASSPGTGFYNEQFFGPGTRLTVL.

Worth noting for this clone: At one end the junction does not follow the germline gene, possibly because of a read error. The chain is built from TRBV7-7 and TRBJ2-5; D ambiguous. Germline CDR1 and CDR2: SSHAT and FNYEAQ (reference sequence). CDR3 length: 13 amino acids. CDR3: CASSSGSPETQYF. CDR3 DNA: TGTGCTAGCAGCTCCGGGTCTCCGGAGACCCAGTACTTC.

A word on this clone: At one boundary the junction diverges from the germline segment, which might be a read error. The chain uses TRBV4-1 and TRBJ1-3; possible D gene TRBD1, 6 bases. The germline CDR1 and CDR2 sequences are MGHRA and YSYEKL. This CDR3 region has 17 residues. The CDR3 loop is CASSQVGTGLTENTIYF. The CDR3 DNA sequence: TGCGCCAGCAGTCAAGTTGGAACAGGGTTAACAGAAAACACCATATATTTT.

The chain has TRBV6-7 and TRBJ1-2, with a possible D match to TRBD1 (5 bases). TRBV6-7 is placed among ORFs of uncertain function. This CDR3 contains 16 residues. The ends were cut back, 4 bases at V and 0 bases at J, with 15 bases in the middle. CDR3 in amino acids: CASSFPYRLTNYGYTF. The CDR3 DNA sequence: TGTGCCAGCAGTTTCCCCTACAGGCTTACTAACTATGGCTACACCTTC.

This chain links TRBV25-1 with TRBJ1-6, with D unclear. Trimming took off 8 bases at V and 7 bases at J, with 15 bases between the two ends. Germline V gene data show CDR1 as MGHDK and CDR2 as SYGVNS. This CDR3 is 14 amino acids long. CDR3 sequence (DNA): TGTGCCAGCGGGGAAGTGGGAGACAATTCACCCCTCCACTTT. As protein: CASGEVGDNSPLHF.

V gene TRBV27 combines with J gene TRBJ2-5; 7 bases agree with TRBD2. Trimming cost V 10 bases and J 0 bases; bases outside gene matches: 14. Germline V gene lookup returns CDR1 MNHEY and CDR2 SMNVEV (reference sequence). This CDR3 has 16 amino acids. CDR3 loop: CATRARAAGDQETQYF. The CDR3 DNA sequence: TGTGCCACCCGAGCTCGGGCTGCGGGGGACCAAGAGACCCAGTACTTC.

This chain links TRBV5-1 with TRBJ1-1, with 9 bases aligning to TRBD1. This CDR3 has 18 residues. Unmatched junction bases numbered 14, after V lost 4 bases and J lost 1 base. Germline values: CDR1 SGHRS, CDR2 YFSETQ. CDR3 in amino acids: CASSRGDRGWGQNTEAFF. Written as DNA, the CDR3 is TGCGCCAGCAGCCGAGGAGACAGGGGGTGGGGGCAGAACACTGAAGCTTTCTTT.

This CDR3 reads CASSSLEGNHSYEQYF. The CDR3 bases are TGTGCCAGCAGTTCGCTGGAGGGGAACCACTCCTACGAGCAGTACTTC. The chain has TRBV27 and TRBJ2-7, with D possibly being TRBD2 (6 bases). The ends were cut back, 4 bases at V and 0 bases at J, with 16 bases in the middle. Germline lookup yields CDR1 MNHEY and CDR2 SMNVEV (reference sequence). This CDR3 has 16 amino acids.

The chain uses TRBV10-3 and TRBJ1-1, with D possibly being TRBD1 (6 bases). The CDR3 extends over 13 amino acids. Trimming took 11 bases from V and 0 from J, leaving 13 bases between them. From germline, CDR1 is ENHRY and CDR2 SYGVKD. The CDR3, as DNA: TGTGCCGCCCGTACAGGGATGAACACTGAAGCTTTCTTT. Translating gives CAARTGMNTEAFF.